The T cell receptor (beta chain) under discussion was sequenced for a study of shared clonotypes between healthy human individuals. About the study: There were three CD4 naive, three CD4 memory, two CD8 naive and one CD8 memory plates per donor.

Comment on this clone: Germline and junction disagree at one end, which may indicate a read error.

The V gene's germline CDR1 is LNHDA and CDR2 SQIVND (reference sequence). The CDR3 is 14 amino acids. Method: immunoSEQ multiplex PCR; TCRdb's copy keeps in-frame clones and lacks some. The sample records over 2 million clones, approximately 95% being singletons. Sequenced sample: naive CD4+ T cells sorted from blood. Subset in this sample: CD45RA+ positively selected. The chain uses TRBV19 and TRBJ1-4; perhaps TRBD1 as D (6 bases). This sequence originates from a man between 18 and 35 years old in good health. The CDR3 here is CTSTPHQGSEKLFF. In DNA form, the CDR3 reads TGTACCAGCACCCCCCACCAGGGGAGCGAAAAACTGTTTTTT. The whole variable domain, filled in from reference TRBV19 and TRBJ1-4, reads DGGITQSPKYLFRKEGQNVTLSCEQNLNHDAMYWYRQDPGQGLRLIYYSQIVNDFQKGDIAEGYSVSREKKESFPLTVTSAQKNPTAFYLCTSTPHQGSEKLFFGSGTQLSVL.